Listed here are 10 T cell receptor beta chains from one sample, sequenced in a study of T-cell memory formation after mild COVID-19. One entry per CDR3 protein, called by TCRdb with MiXCR from the 5' RACE reads. Of 80,000 to 130,000 distinct CDR3 sequences in the sample, roughly 11% were seen once. Material for sequencing was PBMCs or a T cell subset sorted from them (not recorded which). The source of these receptors is a young man who had mild COVID-19 (a few samples of this study predate the infection). Cell type and time point are not known.

The rearrangement uses TRBV19 and TRBJ2-7; TRBD1 agrees at 10 bases. This CDR3 is built from 15 residues. CDR1 and CDR2 from the germline V gene are LNHDA and SQIVND (reference sequence). J gave up 4 bases and V 3 bases, and 6 bases lay outside the gene matches. The CDR3 DNA follows: TGTGCCAGTAGTATCGCCGGGACAGGGGCGTACGAGCAGTACTTC. Amino acid sequence: CASSIAGTGAYEQYF.

The gene calls are TRBV4-3 and TRBJ2-7, with D hard to call. Per germline, CDR1 LGHNA and CDR2 YSLEER. V was pared by 0 bases and J by 4 bases, with 13 bases between. This CDR3 spans 15 amino acids. The CDR3 region has the DNA TGCGCCAGCAGCCAAGAAAACAGTCCTTGGTACGAGCAGTACGTC. It is translated as CASSQENSPWYEQYV.

This sequence joins TRBV10-3 and TRBJ2-5; 7 nucleotides match TRBD2. V shed 3 bases, J shed 1 base, and the junction held 5 bases outside the gene matches. CDR1 is ENHRY and CDR2 is SYGVKD in the germline V gene. The CDR3 length is 15 residues. The DNA of the CDR3 is TGTGCCATCAGTGACCCCGGGACTACCCAAGAGACCCAGTACTTC. The encoded protein is CAISDPGTTQETQYF.

This clonotype showed up just a few times. This chain links TRBV7-6 with TRBJ2-7; D tentatively fits TRBD1 or TRBD2 (6 bases each). Germline loops: CDR1 SGHVS, CDR2 FNYEAQ. The V end lost 5 bases, the J end lost 0 bases, and 11 bases lay between the germline ends. This CDR3 contains 14 residues. CDR3 DNA: TGTGCCAGCAGCATGCGGGACACCTCCTACGAGCAGTACTTC. It encodes CASSMRDTSYEQYF.

The chain carries TRBV12-3 or TRBV12-4 and TRBJ2-1; D is ambiguous. V lost 5 bases to trimming and J lost 5 bases, with 10 bases between them. The CDR3 contains 13 residues. This CDR3 reads CASSLRSNNEQFF. CDR3 bases: TGTGCCAGCAGTCTAAGATCGAACAATGAGCAGTTCTTC.

CDR3 DNA: TGTGCCAGCAGCCTAGGACGCCTCCCTAACTATGGCTACACCTTC. Protein sequence: CASSLGRLPNYGYTF. The V call is TRBV5-5, the J call TRBJ1-2, with D unresolved. From germline, CDR1 is SGHKS and CDR2 YYEKEE (reference sequence). The germline V and J ends were trimmed by 4 bases and 0 bases, with 13 bases remaining between them. The CDR3 has 15 amino acids. Supplemented by reference TRBV5-5 and TRBJ1-2, the full variable domain reads DAGVTQSPTHLIKTRGQQVTLRCSPISGHKSVSWYQQVLGQGPQFIFQYYEKEERGRGNFPDRFSARQFPNYSSELNVNALLLGDSALYLCASSLGRLPNYGYTFGSGTRLTVV.

This rearrangement joins TRBV9 to TRBJ1-3; D is uncertain. V lost 0 bases, J lost 2 bases, and 9 bases lay in between. The CDR3 contains 15 residues. The germline gives CDR1 SGDLS, CDR2 YYNGEE. CDR3 residues: CASSVEVGAGNTIYF. The CDR3 DNA reads TGTGCCAGCAGCGTAGAGGTCGGGGCTGGAAACACCATATATTTT. Based on the CDR3 plus reference TRBV9 and TRBJ1-3, the full variable domain is DSGVTQTPKHLITATGQRVTLRCSPRSGDLSVYWYQQSLDQGLQFLIQYYNGEERAKGNILERFSAQQFPDLHSELNLSSLELGDSALYFCASSVEVGAGNTIYFGEGSWLTVV.

This chain links TRBV6-2 or TRBV6-3 with TRBJ2-1; D is uncertain. The germline CDR1 and CDR2 sequences are MNHEY and SVGEGT. This CDR3 has 13 residues. Trimming shortened V by 1 base and J by 7 bases, and 8 bases separated the two germline ends. The CDR3 nucleotides are TGTGCCAGCAGTTACTTAATTGGAAATGAGCAGTTCTTC. This gives the protein CASSYLIGNEQFF.

The chain carries TRBV29-1 and TRBJ2-7; D assignment may be TRBD1 or TRBD2 (5 bases each). V shed 4 bases and J shed 2 bases, with 12 bases lying between them. Germline CDR1 reads SQVTM; CDR2 reads ANQGSEA. CDR3 length equals 13 residues. The CDR3 DNA follows: TGCAGCGTTGCCCGGGACGGTACCTACGAGCAGTACTTC. Amino acids: CSVARDGTYEQYF.

V is TRBV12-3 or TRBV12-4 and J is TRBJ2-1, with D uncertain. The germline V and J ends were trimmed by 3 bases and 8 bases, with 14 bases remaining between them. There are 14 residues in the CDR3. CDR3 coding DNA: TGTGCCAGCAGTTTGAGCGAGAGGTATCATGAGCAGTTCTTC. It specifies CASSLSERYHEQFF.